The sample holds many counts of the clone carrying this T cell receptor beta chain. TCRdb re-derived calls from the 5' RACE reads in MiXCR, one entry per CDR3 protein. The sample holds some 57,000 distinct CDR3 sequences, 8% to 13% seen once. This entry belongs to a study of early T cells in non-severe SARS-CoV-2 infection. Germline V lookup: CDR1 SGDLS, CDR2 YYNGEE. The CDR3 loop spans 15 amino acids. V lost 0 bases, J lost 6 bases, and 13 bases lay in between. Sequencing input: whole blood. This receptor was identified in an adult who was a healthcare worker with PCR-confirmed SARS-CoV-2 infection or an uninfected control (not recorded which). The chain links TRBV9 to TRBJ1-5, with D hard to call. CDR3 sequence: CASSVGDSYGQPQHF. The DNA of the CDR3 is TGTGCCAGCAGCGTAGGTGACTCGTACGGTCAGCCCCAGCATTTT. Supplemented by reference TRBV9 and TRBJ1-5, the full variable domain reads DSGVTQTPKHLITATGQRVTLRCSPRSGDLSVYWYQQSLDQGLQFLIQYYNGEERAKGNILERFSAQQFPDLHSELNLSSLELGDSALYFCASSVGDSYGQPQHFGDGTRLSIL.